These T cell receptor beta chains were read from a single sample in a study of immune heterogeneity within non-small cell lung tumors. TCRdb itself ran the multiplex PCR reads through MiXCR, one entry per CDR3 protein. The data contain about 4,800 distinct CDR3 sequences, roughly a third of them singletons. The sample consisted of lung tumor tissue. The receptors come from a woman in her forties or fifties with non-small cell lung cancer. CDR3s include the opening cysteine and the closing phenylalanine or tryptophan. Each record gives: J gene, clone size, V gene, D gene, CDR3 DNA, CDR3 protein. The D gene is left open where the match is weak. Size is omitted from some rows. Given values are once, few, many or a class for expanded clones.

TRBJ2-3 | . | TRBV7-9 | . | TGTGCCAGCAGCCCCCGGTCATCCGCAGATACGCAGTATTTT | CASSPRSSADTQYF
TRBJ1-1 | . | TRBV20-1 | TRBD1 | TGCAGTGCTAGAGAAGGGGACAGAGAAGCTTTCTTT | CSAREGDREAFF
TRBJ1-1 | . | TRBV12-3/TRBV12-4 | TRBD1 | TGTGCCAGCAGTTACCCGGACAGGGGAATGAACACTGAAGCTTTCTTT | CASSYPDRGMNTEAFF
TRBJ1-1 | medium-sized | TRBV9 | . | TGTGCCAGCAGCGTAGGAGGGTTTGACACTGAAGCTTTCTTT | CASSVGGFDTEAFF
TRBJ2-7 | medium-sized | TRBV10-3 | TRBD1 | TGTGCCATCAGAGCCGGGACAGGGGGACGGGAGCAGTACTTC | CAIRAGTGGREQYF
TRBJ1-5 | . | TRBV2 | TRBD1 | TGTGCCAGCAGCCGCGACAGGGTGAATCAGCCCCAGCATTTT | CASSRDRVNQPQHF
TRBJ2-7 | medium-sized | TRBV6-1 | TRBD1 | TGTGCCAGCAGTACGGCGACAGGGTCCTACGAGCAGTACTTC | CASSTATGSYEQYF
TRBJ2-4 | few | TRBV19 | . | TGTGCCAGTAGTATAGATTCCGGAAACATTCAGTACTTC | CASSIDSGNIQYF
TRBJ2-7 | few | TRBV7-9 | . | TGTGCCAGCAGCCTTTCCTCCTACGAGCAGTACTTC | CASSLSSYEQYF
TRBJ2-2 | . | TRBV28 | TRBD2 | TGTGCCAGCATTTTTCCCGGGAGGGAAACCGGGGAGCTGTTTTTT | CASIFPGRETGELFF
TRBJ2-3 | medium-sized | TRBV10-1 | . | TGCGCCAGCAGTGAGGAGAGGTTCGGCTCCACAGATACGCAGTATTTT | CASSEERFGSTDTQYF
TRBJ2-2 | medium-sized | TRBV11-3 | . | TGTGCCAGCAGCTTAGTGGGGGCCACCGGGGAGCTGTTTTTT | CASSLVGATGELFF
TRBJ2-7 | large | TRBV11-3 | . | TGTGCCAGCAGCTCCCTCAATTCCTACGAGCAGTACTTC | CASSSLNSYEQYF
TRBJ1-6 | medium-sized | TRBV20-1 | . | TGCAGTGCTAGAGCCCCAGGCTCCTATAATTCACCCCTCCACTTT | CSARAPGSYNSPLHF
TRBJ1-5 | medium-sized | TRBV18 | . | TGTGCCAGCTCACCTGACAGGACAAGTCAGCCCCAGCATTTT | CASSPDRTSQPQHF
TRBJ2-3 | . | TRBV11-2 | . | TGTGCCAGCAGCTACGGGCCCAAAGATACGCAGTATTTT | CASSYGPKDTQYF
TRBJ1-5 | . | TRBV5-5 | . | TGTGCCAGCAATTTAGCCTTGAATCAGCCCCAGCATTTT | CASNLALNQPQHF
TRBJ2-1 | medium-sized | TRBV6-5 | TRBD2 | TGTGCCAGCAGTTACTCTCTTCTAGCGGGAGGGCCCAATGAGCAGTTCTTC | CASSYSLLAGGPNEQFF
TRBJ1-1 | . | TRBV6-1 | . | TGTGCCAGCAGAATCTTTACGAACACTGAAGCTTTCTTT | CASRIFTNTEAFF
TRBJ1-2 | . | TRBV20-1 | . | TGCAGTGCTCCCATATTATCGCCTACAGGGCAGGTTGGCTACACCTTC | CSAPILSPTGQVGYTF
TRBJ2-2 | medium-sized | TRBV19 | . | TGTGCCAGTCCGGACAGGAACACCGGGGAGCTGTTTTTT | CASPDRNTGELFF
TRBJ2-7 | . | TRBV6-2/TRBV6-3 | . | TGTGCCAGCAACTCACGGGCTAGTTCACTACTCGAGCAGTACTTC | CASNSRASSLLEQYF
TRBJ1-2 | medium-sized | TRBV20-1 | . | TGCAGTGCCCCTGCGACCATAGGGTTCTATGGCTACACCTTC | CSAPATIGFYGYTF